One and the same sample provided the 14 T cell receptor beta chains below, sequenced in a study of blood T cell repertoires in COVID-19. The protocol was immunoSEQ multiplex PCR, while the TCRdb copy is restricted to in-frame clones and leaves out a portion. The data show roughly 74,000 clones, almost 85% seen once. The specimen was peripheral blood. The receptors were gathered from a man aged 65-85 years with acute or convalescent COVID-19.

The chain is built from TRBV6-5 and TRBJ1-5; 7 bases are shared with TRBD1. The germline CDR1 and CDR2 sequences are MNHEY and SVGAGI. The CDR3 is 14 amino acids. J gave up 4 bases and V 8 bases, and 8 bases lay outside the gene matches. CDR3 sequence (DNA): TGTGCCAGCCGGGCCGGGACAGTTAATCAGCCCCAGCATTTT. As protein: CASRAGTVNQPQHF.

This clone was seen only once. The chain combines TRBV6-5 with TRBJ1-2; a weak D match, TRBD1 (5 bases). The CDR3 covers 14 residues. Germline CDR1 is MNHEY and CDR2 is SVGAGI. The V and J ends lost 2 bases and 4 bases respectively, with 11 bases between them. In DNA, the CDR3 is TGTGCCAGCAGTTACAGTCAGGGAGGCTATGGCTACACCTTC. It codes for CASSYSQGGYGYTF.

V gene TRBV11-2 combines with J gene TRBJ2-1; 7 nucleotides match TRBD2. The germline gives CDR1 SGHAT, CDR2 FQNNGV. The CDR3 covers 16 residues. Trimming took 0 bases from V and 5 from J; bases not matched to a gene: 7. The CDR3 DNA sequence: TGTGCCAGCAGCTTAGATAGCGGGTTCGCCCACAATGAGCAGTTCTTC. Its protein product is CASSLDSGFAHNEQFF.

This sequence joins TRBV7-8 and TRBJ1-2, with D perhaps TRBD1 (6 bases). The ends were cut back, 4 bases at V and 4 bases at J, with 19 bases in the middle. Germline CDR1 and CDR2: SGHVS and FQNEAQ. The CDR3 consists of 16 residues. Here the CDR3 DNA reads TGTGCCAGCAGCTCCCCAGCGAGGGGGTTGAGCTATGGCTACACCTTC. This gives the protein CASSSPARGLSYGYTF.

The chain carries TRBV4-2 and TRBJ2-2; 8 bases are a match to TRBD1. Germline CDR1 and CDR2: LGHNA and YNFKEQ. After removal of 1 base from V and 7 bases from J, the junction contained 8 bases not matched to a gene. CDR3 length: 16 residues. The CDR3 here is CASSQVGGRGLGELFF. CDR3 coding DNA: TGTGCCAGCAGCCAAGTAGGCGGCAGGGGGCTCGGGGAGCTGTTTTTT.

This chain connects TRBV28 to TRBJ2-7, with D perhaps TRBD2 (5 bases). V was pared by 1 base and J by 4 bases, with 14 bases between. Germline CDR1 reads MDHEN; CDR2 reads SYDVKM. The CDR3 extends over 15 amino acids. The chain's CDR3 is CASSLSLIGVYEQYF. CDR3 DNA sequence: TGTGCCAGCAGTTTATCTCTTATCGGGGTATACGAGCAGTACTTC.

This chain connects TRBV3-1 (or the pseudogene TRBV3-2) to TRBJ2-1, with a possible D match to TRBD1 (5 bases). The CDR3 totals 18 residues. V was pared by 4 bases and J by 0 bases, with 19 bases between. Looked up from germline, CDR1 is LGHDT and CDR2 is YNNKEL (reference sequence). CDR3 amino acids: CASSPQPGRSTSYNEQFF. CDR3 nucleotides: TGTGCCAGCAGCCCGCAACCAGGGCGATCGACCTCCTACAATGAGCAGTTCTTC.

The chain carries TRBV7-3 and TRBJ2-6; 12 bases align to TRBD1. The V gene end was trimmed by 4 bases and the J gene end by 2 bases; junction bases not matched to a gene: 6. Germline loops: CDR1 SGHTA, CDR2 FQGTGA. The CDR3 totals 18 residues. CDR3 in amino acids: CASSSGQGARAGANVLTF. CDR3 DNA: TGTGCCAGCAGCTCGGGACAGGGGGCGCGAGCTGGGGCCAACGTCCTGACTTTC.

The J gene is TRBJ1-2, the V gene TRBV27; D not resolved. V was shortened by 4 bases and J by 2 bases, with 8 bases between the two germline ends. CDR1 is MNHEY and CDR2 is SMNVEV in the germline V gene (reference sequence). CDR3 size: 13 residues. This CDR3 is CASSSGPNYGYTF. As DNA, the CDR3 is TGTGCCAGCAGTTCGGGTCCCAACTATGGCTACACCTTC.

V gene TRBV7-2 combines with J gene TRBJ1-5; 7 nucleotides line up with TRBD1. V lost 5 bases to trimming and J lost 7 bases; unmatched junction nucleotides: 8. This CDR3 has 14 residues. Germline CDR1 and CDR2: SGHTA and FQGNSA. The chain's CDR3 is CASSNRQGGQPQHF. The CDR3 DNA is TGTGCCAGCAGCAACAGACAGGGAGGACAGCCCCAGCATTTT. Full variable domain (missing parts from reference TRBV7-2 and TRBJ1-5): GAGVSQSPSNKVTEKGKDVELRCDPISGHTALYWYRQSLGQGLEFLIYFQGNSAPDKSGLPSDRFSAERTGGSVSTLTIQRTQQEDSAVYLCASSNRQGGQPQHFGDGTRLSIL.

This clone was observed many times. The CDR3 here is CASSWRGTSGSGADTQYF. The CDR3 nucleotides read TGCGCCAGCAGCTGGAGGGGGACTAGCGGGAGTGGTGCAGATACGCAGTATTTT. V is TRBV5-1 and J is TRBJ2-3; TRBD2 aligns across 14 bases. The CDR3 sequence is 18 residues long. V gave up 3 bases and J gave up 4 bases; unmatched junction bases: 10. Germline CDR1 SGHRS, CDR2 YFSETQ.

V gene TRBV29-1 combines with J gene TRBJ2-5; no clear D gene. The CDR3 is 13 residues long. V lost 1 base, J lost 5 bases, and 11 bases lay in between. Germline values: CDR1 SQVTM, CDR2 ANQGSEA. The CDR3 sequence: CSVEVPNRETQYF. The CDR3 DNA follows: TGCAGCGTTGAAGTCCCCAACCGGGAGACCCAGTACTTC.

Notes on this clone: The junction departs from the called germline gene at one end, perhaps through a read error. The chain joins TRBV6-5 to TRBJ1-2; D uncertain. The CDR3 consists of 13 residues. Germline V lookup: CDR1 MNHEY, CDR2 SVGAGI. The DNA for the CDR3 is TGTGCCAGCAGTGACTCAATGGCGGGTGGCTACACCTTC. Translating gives CASSDSMAGGYTF.

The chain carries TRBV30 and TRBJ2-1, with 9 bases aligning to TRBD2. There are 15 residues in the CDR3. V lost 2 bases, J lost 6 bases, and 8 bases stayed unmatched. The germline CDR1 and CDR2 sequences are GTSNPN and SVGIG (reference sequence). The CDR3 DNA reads TGTGCCTGGAGTACCCGAGCTAGCGGGATCAATGAGCAGTTCTTC. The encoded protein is CAWSTRASGINEQFF.